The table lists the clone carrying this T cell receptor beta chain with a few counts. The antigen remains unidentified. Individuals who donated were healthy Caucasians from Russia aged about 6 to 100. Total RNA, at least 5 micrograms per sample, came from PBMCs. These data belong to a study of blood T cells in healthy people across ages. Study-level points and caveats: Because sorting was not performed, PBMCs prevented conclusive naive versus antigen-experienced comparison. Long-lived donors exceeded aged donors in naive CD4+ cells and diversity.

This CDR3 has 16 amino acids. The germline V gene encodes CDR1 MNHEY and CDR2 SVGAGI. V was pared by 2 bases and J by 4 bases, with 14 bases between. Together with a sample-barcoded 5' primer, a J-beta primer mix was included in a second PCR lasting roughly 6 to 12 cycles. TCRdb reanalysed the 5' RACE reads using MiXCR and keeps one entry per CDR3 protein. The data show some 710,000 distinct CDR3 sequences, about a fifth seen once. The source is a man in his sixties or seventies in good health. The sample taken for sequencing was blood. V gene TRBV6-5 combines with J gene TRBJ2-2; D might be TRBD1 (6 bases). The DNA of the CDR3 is TGTGCCAGCAGTTACAAGTACGGGACAACCACCGGGGAGCTGTTTTTT. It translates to CASSYKYGTTTGELFF.